This TCR beta chain appears in the sequencing data of a study of CD8 T cells in ankylosing spondylitis. Each CDR3 protein gets one entry after TCRdb re-called the 5' RACE reads with MiXCR. This sample has 150,000 to 200,000 distinct CDR3 sequences, with 11% found just once. This clonotype was detected many times. Sequenced: blood, either unsorted or a sorted T cell fraction (not recorded which). The clonotype was recovered from a male donor with ankylosing spondylitis or in good health (not recorded which).

The CDR3 is CASSMVTGLKNEQFF. The CDR3 DNA follows: TGTGCCAGCAGCATGGTTACAGGGCTTAAAAATGAGCAGTTCTTC. The chain carries TRBV11-2 and TRBJ2-1; D is possibly TRBD1 (6 bases). The CDR3 contains 15 residues. V dropped 5 bases and J dropped 7 bases, with 18 bases sitting between them. Germline-derived CDR1 and CDR2 are SGHAT and FQNNGV.